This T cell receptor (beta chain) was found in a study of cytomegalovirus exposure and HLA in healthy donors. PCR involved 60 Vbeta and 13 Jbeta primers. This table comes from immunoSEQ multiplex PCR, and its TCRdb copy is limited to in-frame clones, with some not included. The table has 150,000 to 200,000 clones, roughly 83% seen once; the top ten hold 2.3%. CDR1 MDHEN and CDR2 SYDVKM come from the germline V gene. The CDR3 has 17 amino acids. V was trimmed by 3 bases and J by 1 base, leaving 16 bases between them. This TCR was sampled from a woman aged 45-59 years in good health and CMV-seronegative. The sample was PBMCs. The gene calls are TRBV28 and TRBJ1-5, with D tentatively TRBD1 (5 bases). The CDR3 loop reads CASSFWGEGISNQPQHF. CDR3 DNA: TGTGCCAGCAGTTTTTGGGGGGAGGGCATCAGCAATCAGCCCCAGCATTTT.